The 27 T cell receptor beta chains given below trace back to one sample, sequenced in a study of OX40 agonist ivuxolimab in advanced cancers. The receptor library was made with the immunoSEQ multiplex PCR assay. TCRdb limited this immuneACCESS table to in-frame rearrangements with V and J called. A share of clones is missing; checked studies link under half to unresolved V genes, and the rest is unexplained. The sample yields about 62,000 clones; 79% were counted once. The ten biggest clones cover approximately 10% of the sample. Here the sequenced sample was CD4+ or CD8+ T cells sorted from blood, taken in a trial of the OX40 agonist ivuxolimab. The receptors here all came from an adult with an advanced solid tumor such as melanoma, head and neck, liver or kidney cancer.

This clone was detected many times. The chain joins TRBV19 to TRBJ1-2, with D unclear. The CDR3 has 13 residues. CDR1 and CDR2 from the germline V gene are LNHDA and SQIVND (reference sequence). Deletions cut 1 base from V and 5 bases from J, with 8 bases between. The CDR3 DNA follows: TGTGCCAGTAGTATAGGCCTTTTATATGGCTACACCTTC. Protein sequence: CASSIGLLYGYTF.

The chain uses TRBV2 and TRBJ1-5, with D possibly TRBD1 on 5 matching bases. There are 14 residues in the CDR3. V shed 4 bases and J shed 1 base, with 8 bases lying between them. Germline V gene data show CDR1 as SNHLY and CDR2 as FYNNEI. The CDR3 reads CASSGRTSNQPQHF. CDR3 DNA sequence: TGTGCCAGCAGTGGACGGACAAGCAATCAGCCCCAGCATTTT.

CDR3 residues: CASFDNFNYGYTF. Written as DNA, the CDR3 is TGCGCCAGCTTTGACAATTTTAACTATGGCTACACCTTC. J is TRBJ1-2 and V is TRBV10-2, with D unresolved. Germline loops: CDR1 WSHSY, CDR2 SAAADI. The ends were cut back, 8 bases at V and 1 base at J, with 11 bases in the middle. The CDR3 length is 13 residues.

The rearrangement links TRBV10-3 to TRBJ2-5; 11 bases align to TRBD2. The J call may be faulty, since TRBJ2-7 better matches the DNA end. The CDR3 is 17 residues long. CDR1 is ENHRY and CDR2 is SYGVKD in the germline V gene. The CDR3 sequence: CAISDPTLAGGSYEQYF. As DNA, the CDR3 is TGTGCCATCAGTGACCCCACCCTAGCGGGAGGTTCCTACGAGCAGTACTTC.

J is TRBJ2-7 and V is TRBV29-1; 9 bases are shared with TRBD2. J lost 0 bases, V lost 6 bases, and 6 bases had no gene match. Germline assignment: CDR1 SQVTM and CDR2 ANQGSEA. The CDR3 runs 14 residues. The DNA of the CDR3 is TGCAGCGTGGCTAGCGGGGATAGCTCCTACGAGCAGTACTTC. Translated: CSVASGDSSYEQYF.

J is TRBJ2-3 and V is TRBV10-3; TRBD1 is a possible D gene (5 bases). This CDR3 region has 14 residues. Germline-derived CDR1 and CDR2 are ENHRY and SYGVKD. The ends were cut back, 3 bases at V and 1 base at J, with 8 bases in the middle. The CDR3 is CAISEGAGTDTQYF. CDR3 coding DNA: TGTGCCATCAGTGAAGGGGCCGGCACAGATACGCAGTATTTT.

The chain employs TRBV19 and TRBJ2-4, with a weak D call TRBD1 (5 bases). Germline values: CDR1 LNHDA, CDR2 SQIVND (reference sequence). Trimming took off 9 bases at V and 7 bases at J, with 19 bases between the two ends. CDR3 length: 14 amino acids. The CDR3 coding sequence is TGTGCCAGCGGAGCCTTGACAGCCGTGAACATTCAGTACTTC. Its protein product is CASGALTAVNIQYF.

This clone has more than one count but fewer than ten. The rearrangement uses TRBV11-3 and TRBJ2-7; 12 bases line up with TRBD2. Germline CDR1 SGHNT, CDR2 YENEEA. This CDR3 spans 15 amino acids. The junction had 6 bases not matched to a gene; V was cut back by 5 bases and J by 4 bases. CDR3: CASSPTSGSIYEQYF. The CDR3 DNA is TGTGCCAGCAGCCCGACTAGCGGGAGCATATACGAGCAGTACTTC. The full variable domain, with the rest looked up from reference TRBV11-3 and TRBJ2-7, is EAGVVQSPRYKIIEKKQPVAFWCNPISGHNTLYWYLQNLGQGPELLIRYENEEAVDDSQLPKDRFSAERLKGVDSTLKIQPAELGDSAVYLCASSPTSGSIYEQYFGPGTRLTVT.

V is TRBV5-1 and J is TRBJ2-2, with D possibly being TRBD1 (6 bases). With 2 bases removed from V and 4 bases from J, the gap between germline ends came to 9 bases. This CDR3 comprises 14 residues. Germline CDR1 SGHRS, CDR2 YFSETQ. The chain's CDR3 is CASSLRTATGELFF. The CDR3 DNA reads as TGCGCCAGCAGCTTAAGGACAGCCACCGGGGAGCTGTTTTTT.

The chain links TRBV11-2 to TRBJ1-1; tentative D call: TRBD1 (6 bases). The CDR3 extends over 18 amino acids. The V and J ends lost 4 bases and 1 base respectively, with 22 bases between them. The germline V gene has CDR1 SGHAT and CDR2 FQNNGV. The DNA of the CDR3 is TGTGCCAGCAGCTCTATCGGACAGTTCATCGGGGGGAACACTGAAGCTTTCTTT. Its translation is CASSSIGQFIGGNTEAFF. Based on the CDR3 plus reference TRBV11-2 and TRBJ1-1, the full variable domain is EAGVAQSPRYKIIEKRQSVAFWCNPISGHATLYWYQQILGQGPKLLIQFQNNGVVDDSQLPKDRFSAERLKGVDSTLKIQPAKLEDSAVYLCASSSIGQFIGGNTEAFFGQGTRLTVV.

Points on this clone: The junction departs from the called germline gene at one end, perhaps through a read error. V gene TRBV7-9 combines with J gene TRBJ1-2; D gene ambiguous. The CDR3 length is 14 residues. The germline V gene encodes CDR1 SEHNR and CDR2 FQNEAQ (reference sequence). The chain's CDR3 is CASSASGIGYGYTF. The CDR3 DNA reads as TGCGCCAGCAGCGCCTCGGGGATAGGGTATGGCTACACCTTC.

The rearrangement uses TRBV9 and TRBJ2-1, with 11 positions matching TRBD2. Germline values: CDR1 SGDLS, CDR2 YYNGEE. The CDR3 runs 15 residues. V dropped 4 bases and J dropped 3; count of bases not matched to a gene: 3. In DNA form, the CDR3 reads TGTGCCAGCAGCCTTGGGACTAGCGGCTACAATGAGCAGTTCTTC. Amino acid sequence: CASSLGTSGYNEQFF.

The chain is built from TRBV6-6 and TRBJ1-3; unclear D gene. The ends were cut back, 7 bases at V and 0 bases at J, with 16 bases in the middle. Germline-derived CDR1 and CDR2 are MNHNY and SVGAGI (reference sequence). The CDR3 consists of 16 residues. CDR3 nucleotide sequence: TGTGCCAGCAATAGGATGGCAGCCAACTCTGGAAACACCATATATTTT. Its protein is CASNRMAANSGNTIYF.

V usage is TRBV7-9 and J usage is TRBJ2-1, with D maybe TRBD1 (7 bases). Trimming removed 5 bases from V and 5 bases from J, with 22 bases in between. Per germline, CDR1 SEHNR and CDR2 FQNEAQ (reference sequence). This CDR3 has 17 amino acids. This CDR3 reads CASSPSDRDRSDNEQFF. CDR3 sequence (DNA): TGTGCCAGCAGCCCTAGCGACAGGGATCGGTCAGACAATGAGCAGTTCTTC.

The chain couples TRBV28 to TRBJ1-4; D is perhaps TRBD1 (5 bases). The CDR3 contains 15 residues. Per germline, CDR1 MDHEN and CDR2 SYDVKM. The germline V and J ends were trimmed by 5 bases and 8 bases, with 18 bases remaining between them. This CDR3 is CASSVPLGQGEKLFF. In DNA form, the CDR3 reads TGTGCCAGCAGTGTCCCCTTGGGGCAGGGAGAAAAACTGTTTTTT.

The CDR3 sequence: CASSPGNRAFHEQYF. The CDR3, as DNA: TGTGCCAGCTCACCAGGTAACAGGGCCTTCCACGAGCAGTACTTC. The V and J genes are TRBV18 and TRBJ2-7; D is perhaps TRBD1 (6 bases). Trimming shortened V by 2 bases and J by 5 bases, and 16 bases separated the two germline ends. This CDR3 contains 15 residues. The V gene's germline CDR1 is KGHSH and CDR2 LQKENI.

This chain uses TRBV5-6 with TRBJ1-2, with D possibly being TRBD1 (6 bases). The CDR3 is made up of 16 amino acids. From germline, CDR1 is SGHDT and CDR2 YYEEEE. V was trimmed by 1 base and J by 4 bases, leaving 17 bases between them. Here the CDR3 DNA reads TGTGCCAGCAGCTTGTTTGGGGGCCCCCAAGGCTATGGCTACACCTTC. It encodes CASSLFGGPQGYGYTF. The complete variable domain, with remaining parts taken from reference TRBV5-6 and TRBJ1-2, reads DAGVTQSPTHLIKTRGQQVTLRCSPKSGHDTVSWYQQALGQGPQFIFQYYEEEERQRGNFPDRFSGHQFPNYSSELNVNALLLGDSALYLCASSLFGGPQGYGYTFGSGTRLTVV.

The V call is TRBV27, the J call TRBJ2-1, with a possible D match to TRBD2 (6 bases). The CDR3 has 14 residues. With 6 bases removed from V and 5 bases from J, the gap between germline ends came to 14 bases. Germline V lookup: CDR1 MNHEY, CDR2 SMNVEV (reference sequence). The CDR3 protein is CASRDNGGDNEQFF. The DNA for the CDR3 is TGTGCCAGCAGGGACAATGGAGGGGACAATGAGCAGTTCTTC.

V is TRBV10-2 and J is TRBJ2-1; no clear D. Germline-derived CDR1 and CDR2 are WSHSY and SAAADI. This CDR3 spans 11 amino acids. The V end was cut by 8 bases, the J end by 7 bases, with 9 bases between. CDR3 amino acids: CASAHGNEQFF. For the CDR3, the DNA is TGCGCCAGCGCTCATGGGAATGAGCAGTTCTTC.

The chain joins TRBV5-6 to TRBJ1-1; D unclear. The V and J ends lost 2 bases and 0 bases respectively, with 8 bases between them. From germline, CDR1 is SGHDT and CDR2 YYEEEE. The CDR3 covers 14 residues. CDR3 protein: CASSFRFMNTEAFF. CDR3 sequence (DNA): TGTGCCAGCAGCTTCCGGTTTATGAACACTGAAGCTTTCTTT.

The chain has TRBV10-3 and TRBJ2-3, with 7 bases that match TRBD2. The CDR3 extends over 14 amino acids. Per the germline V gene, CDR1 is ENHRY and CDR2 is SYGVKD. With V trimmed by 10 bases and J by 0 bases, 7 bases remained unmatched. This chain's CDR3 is CATKAGSSTDTQYF. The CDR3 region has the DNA TGTGCCACCAAAGCGGGGTCTAGCACAGATACGCAGTATTTT.

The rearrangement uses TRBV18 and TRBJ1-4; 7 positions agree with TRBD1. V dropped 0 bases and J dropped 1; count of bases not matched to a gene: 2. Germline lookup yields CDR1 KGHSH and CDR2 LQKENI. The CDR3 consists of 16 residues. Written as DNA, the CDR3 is TGTGCCAGCTCACCACCGAACAGGGGAACTAATGAAAAACTGTTTTTT. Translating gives CASSPPNRGTNEKLFF.

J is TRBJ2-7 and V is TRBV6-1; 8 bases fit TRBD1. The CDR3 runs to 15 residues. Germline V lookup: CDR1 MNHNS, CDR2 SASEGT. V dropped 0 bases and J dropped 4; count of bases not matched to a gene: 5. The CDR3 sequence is CASSEAVYRGYEQYF. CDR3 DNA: TGTGCCAGCAGTGAAGCCGTGTACAGGGGGTACGAGCAGTACTTC.

CDR3 nucleotide sequence: TGTGCCAGCAGCGTAGGGGGCAAAGAGACCCAGTACTTC. It is translated as CASSVGGKETQYF. J is TRBJ2-5 and V is TRBV9; TRBD1 is a possible D gene (5 bases). The CDR3 contains 13 residues. Trimming removed 0 bases at V and 3 bases at J, with 6 bases between. Germline V gene lookup returns CDR1 SGDLS and CDR2 YYNGEE.

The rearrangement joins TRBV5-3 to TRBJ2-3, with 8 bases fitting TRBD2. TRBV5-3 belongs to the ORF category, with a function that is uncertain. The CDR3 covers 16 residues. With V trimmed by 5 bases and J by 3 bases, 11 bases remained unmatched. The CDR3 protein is CARRSGGGRWTDTQYF. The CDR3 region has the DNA TGTGCCAGAAGATCCGGCGGGGGGAGGTGGACAGATACGCAGTATTTT.

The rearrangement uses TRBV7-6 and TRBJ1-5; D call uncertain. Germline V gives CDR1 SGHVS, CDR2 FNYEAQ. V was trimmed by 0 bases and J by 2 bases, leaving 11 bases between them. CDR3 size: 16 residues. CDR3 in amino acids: CASSLAASVGNQPQHF. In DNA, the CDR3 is TGTGCCAGCAGCTTAGCGGCTTCCGTGGGCAATCAGCCCCAGCATTTT. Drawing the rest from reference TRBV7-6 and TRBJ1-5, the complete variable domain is GAGVSQSPRYKVTKRGQDVALRCDPISGHVSLYWYRQALGQGPEFLTYFNYEAQQDKSGLPNDRFSAERPEGSISTLTIQRTEQRDSAMYRCASSLAASVGNQPQHFGDGTRLSIL.

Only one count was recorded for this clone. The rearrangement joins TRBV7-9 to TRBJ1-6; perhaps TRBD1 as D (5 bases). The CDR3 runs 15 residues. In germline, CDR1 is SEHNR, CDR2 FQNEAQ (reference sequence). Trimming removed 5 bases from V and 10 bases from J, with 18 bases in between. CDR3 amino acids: CASSNILGGGSPLHF. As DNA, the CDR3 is TGTGCCAGCAGCAACATATTGGGGGGAGGGTCACCCCTCCACTTT.